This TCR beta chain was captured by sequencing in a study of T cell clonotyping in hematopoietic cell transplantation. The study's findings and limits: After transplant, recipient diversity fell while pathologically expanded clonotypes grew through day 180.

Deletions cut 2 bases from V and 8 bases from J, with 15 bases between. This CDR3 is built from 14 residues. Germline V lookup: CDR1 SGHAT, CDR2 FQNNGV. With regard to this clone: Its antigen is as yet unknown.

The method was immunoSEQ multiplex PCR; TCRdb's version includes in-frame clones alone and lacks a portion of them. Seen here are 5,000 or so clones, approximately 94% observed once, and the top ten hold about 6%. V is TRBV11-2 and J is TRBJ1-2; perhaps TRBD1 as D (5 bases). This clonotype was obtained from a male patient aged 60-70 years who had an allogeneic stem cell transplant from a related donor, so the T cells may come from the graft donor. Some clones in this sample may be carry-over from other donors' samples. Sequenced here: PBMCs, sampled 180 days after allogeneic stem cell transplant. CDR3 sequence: CASSLRLLGGGYTF. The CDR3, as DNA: TGTGCCAGCAGCTTACGGCTGCTTGGGGGGGGCTACACCTTC.